This T cell receptor (beta chain) was sequenced for a study of T cell repertoires in cytomegalovirus infection. Overall study: Public TCR beta signature analysis indicated the presence of both CMV infection and matching HLA type. Study findings and constraints: In two of eight donors, the top clonotype was HLA-C-restricted CMV-specific. There were carriers of CMV plus the relevant HLA, and cumulative public TCR beta family frequency identified them.

V lost 1 base and J 2 bases, leaving 13 bases between the germline ends. The CDR3 has 16 amino acids. This clonotype was detected ten times or more. Its antigen is not identified. TCRdb ran MiXCR on the reads and lists one entry per CDR3 protein. Of some 300,000 distinct CDR3 sequences in the sample, around a sixth are singletons; the top ten hold 12%. This TCR derives from a human donor in good health (CMV status not recorded). Some clones in this sample may be carry-over from other donors' samples. The chain combines TRBV12-3 or TRBV12-4 with TRBJ2-3, with a tentative D call TRBD2 (5 bases). The material sequenced was PBMCs. The CDR3 here is CASSLEGVGNTDTQYF. In nucleotides, the CDR3 is TGTGCCAGCAGTTTAGAGGGAGTGGGCAACACAGATACGCAGTATTTT.